Each of the 8 T cell receptor beta chains below was sequenced from the same sample in a study of T cells in Graves' hyperthyroidism and ophthalmopathy. The TCR beta CDR3 regions underwent amplification using RNA transcripts as the source. The study used the HTBI primer set for a first-round RT-PCR of the TCR CDR3. TCRdb re-analysed the multiplex PCR reads in MiXCR, keeping a single row per CDR3 protein. The sample holds about 360,000 distinct CDR3 sequences, approximately 13% seen once. Source material: blood. These receptors were obtained from a woman between 18 and 29 years old with Graves' hyperthyroidism.

This clonotype has ten or more counts. This chain joins TRBV4-1 and TRBJ1-5; D is undetermined. V gave up 0 bases and J gave up 4 bases, with 7 bases separating them. Germline V gene data show CDR1 as MGHRA and CDR2 as YSYEKL. This CDR3 contains 14 residues. CDR3 sequence reads: CASSQESGNQPQHF. The CDR3 DNA sequence: TGCGCCAGCAGCCAAGAAAGCGGAAATCAGCCCCAGCATTTT.

This clonotype was counted many times. J is TRBJ1-1 and V is TRBV18, with D tentatively TRBD1 (5 bases). The CDR3 has 13 residues. Germline V gives CDR1 KGHSH, CDR2 LQKENI. V was shortened by 3 bases and J by 11 bases, with 16 bases between the two germline ends. CDR3 residues: CASSPSRQIEAFF. CDR3 coding DNA: TGTGCCAGCTCACCCTCTAGACAGATTGAGGCTTTCTTT.

This clonotype was counted at least ten times. The rearrangement links TRBV2 to TRBJ1-1; D gene unclear. The CDR3 is made up of 10 amino acids. The V end lost 7 bases, the J end lost 8 bases, and 8 bases lay between the germline ends. Germline lookup yields CDR1 SNHLY and CDR2 FYNNEI. The CDR3 reads CASKSSEAFF. The CDR3 DNA follows: TGTGCCAGCAAATCATCCGAAGCTTTCTTT.

The table lists this clonotype with many counts. The chain recombines TRBV20-1 with TRBJ2-1; TRBD2 matches 15 bases. The V segment lost 6 bases and the J segment 4 bases; nucleotides outside the gene matches: 10. The germline V gene has CDR1 DFQATT and CDR2 SNEGSKA (reference sequence). The CDR3 runs to 17 residues. The CDR3 loop is CSARGTSGGQRYNEQFF. CDR3 in DNA: TGCAGTGCCCGAGGGACTAGCGGGGGGCAAAGATACAATGAGCAGTTCTTC.

In its sample, this clonotype was seen many times. The rearrangement joins TRBV29-1 to TRBJ2-1, with TRBD1 as a possible D gene (5 bases). The ends were cut back, 6 bases at V and 9 bases at J, with 18 bases in the middle. The CDR3 runs 13 residues. Germline V gene lookup returns CDR1 SQVTM and CDR2 ANQGSEA. The CDR3 sequence: CSVSPTRQGEQFF. In DNA form, the CDR3 reads TGCAGCGTGAGCCCCACCAGGCAGGGTGAGCAGTTCTTC.

This clonotype was seen ten or more times. V is TRBV29-1 and J is TRBJ2-1; D unresolved. The CDR3 runs 14 residues. Between the trimmed V and J ends, which lost 3 bases and 6 bases, there was a span of 15 bases. CDR1 is SQVTM, CDR2 ANQGSEA, per germline. The CDR3 region has the DNA TGCAGCGTTGAGCCTCGCATAAAAATCAATGAGCAGTTCTTC. It specifies CSVEPRIKINEQFF.

The chain is built from TRBV28 and TRBJ2-4; 9 bases are a match to TRBD2. This CDR3 region has 17 residues. Trimming removed 2 bases from V and 9 bases from J; junction bases left unmatched: 14. The V gene's germline CDR1 is MDHEN and CDR2 SYDVKM. CDR3 region: CASSLVVSSGDWSIQYF. CDR3 nucleotides: TGTGCCAGCAGTTTAGTCGTGTCTAGCGGGGACTGGAGCATTCAGTACTTC. Together with reference TRBV28 and TRBJ2-4, the CDR3 gives the full variable domain: DVKVTQSSRYLVKRTGEKVFLECVQDMDHENMFWYRQDPGLGLRLIYFSYDVKMKEKGDIPEGYSVSREKKERFSLILESASTNQTSMYLCASSLVVSSGDWSIQYFGAGTRLSVL.

This clonotype showed up many times. This sequence joins TRBV11-2 and TRBJ1-1, with no clear D. V lost 6 bases and J lost 6, with 11 bases in between. Germline V lookup: CDR1 SGHAT, CDR2 FQNNGV. This CDR3 has 12 residues. CDR3 DNA sequence: TGTGCCAGCAGTTTTATCGCGGCTGAAGCTTTCTTT. As protein: CASSFIAAEAFF.